Following are 19 T cell receptor beta chains from one sample sequenced in a study of blood T cell repertoires in COVID-19. The assay was immunoSEQ multiplex PCR, and TCRdb's table has in-frame clones only and misses some. The sample includes roughly 250,000 clones, 70% to 90% of them seen just once. What was sequenced was PBMCs or T cells enriched from blood (not recorded which). The receptor source for this set is a woman aged 25 to 39 who had recovered from COVID-19.

V and J are TRBV19 and TRBJ1-1, with D hard to call. Germline CDR1 and CDR2: LNHDA and SQIVND (reference sequence). The CDR3 has 13 residues. Deletions cut 3 bases from V and 3 bases from J, with 8 bases between. DNA of the CDR3: TGTGCCAGTAGTATCTTCGGGGACACTGAAGCTTTCTTT. Its protein product is CASSIFGDTEAFF.

Details on this clone: A read error may produce the germline difference seen at one junction end. The V and J genes are TRBV7-9 and TRBJ2-7; TRBD2 matches 7 bases. The CDR3 has 13 residues. Per germline, CDR1 SEHNR and CDR2 FQNEAQ (reference sequence). The CDR3 protein is CASSLGRDGAGDF. Written as DNA, the CDR3 is TGTGCCAGCAGCTTGGGCAGGGATGGTGCGGGGGACTTC. Complete variable domain (other parts from reference TRBV7-9 and TRBJ2-7): DTGVSQNPRHKITKRGQNVTFRCDPISEHNRLYWYRQTLGQGPEFLTYFQNEAQLEKSRLLSDRFSAERPKGSFSTLEIQRTEQGDSAMYLCASSLGRDGAGDFGPGTRLTVT.

The CDR3 protein is CASSLAGGSEAFF. DNA for the CDR3: TGTGCCAGCAGCTTAGCGGGGGGTTCTGAAGCTTTCTTT. The V and J genes are TRBV7-9 and TRBJ1-1, with a weak D call TRBD1 (5 bases). The V end lost 0 bases, the J end lost 6 bases, and 8 bases lay between the germline ends. Germline assignment: CDR1 SEHNR and CDR2 FQNEAQ (reference sequence). This CDR3 has 13 residues. The full variable domain, completed using reference TRBV7-9 and TRBJ1-1, is DTGVSQNPRHKITKRGQNVTFRCDPISEHNRLYWYRQTLGQGPEFLTYFQNEAQLEKSRLLSDRFSAERPKGSFSTLEIQRTEQGDSAMYLCASSLAGGSEAFFGQGTRLTVV.

The V call is TRBV7-9, the J call TRBJ1-1; TRBD1 might be the D (6 bases). Per the germline V gene, CDR1 is SEHNR and CDR2 is FQNEAQ (reference sequence). V lost 5 bases and J lost 4, with 14 bases in between. This CDR3 contains 14 residues. The CDR3 is CASSLRTALTEAFF. CDR3 DNA sequence: TGTGCCAGCAGCCTAAGGACAGCCCTCACTGAAGCTTTCTTT.

CDR3 loop: CASSGQGQETQYF. DNA for the CDR3: TGTGCCAGCAGCGGACAGGGGCAAGAGACCCAGTACTTC. The chain links TRBV2 to TRBJ2-5, with 9 nucleotides matching TRBD1. The CDR3 extends over 13 amino acids. J gave up 2 bases and V 6 bases, and 1 base lay outside the gene matches. Germline values: CDR1 SNHLY, CDR2 FYNNEI.

The rearrangement links TRBV27 to TRBJ2-7, with D hard to call. The CDR3 is made up of 12 amino acids. Trimming shortened V by 8 bases and J by 4 bases, and 12 bases separated the two germline ends. The V gene's germline CDR1 is MNHEY and CDR2 SMNVEV (reference sequence). The CDR3 protein is CASHGLNYEQYF. CDR3 coding DNA: TGTGCCAGCCATGGCTTAAATTACGAGCAGTACTTC.

The J gene is TRBJ2-1, the V gene TRBV28, with D possibly TRBD2 on 6 matching bases. CDR1 is MDHEN and CDR2 is SYDVKM in the germline V gene. The CDR3 is 19 residues long. Trimming stripped 4 bases from V and 2 bases from J, with 24 bases between. CDR3 loop: CASSSIQASTRPPYNEQFF. The DNA for the CDR3 is TGTGCCAGCAGTTCCATCCAGGCGTCGACTAGGCCTCCCTACAATGAGCAGTTCTTC.

This clone was seen just once. The gene calls are TRBV30 and TRBJ1-6; D may be TRBD1 (6 bases). CDR1 and CDR2 (germline): GTSNPN, SVGIG (reference sequence). With 2 bases removed from V and 8 bases from J, the gap between germline ends came to 16 bases. The CDR3 contains 15 residues. The CDR3 nucleotides read TGTGCCTGGAGTCCGCCCAGGGGAAACGATTCACCCCTCCACTTT. It specifies CAWSPPRGNDSPLHF.

The V call is TRBV4-2, the J call TRBJ1-6, with D perhaps matching TRBD1 (6 bases). Trimming cost V 3 bases and J 7 bases, with 16 bases left between them. Germline V gives CDR1 LGHNA, CDR2 YNFKEQ. There are 16 residues in the CDR3. In DNA, the CDR3 is TGTGCCAGCAGCCAGGGGGCACTGTCCTTCAATTCACCCCTCCACTTT. Translating it yields CASSQGALSFNSPLHF.

The chain links TRBV29-1 to TRBJ2-7; TRBD1 is a possible D gene (8 bases). The germline V and J ends were trimmed by 0 bases and 4 bases, with 13 bases remaining between them. This CDR3 has 14 residues. Germline V lookup: CDR1 SQVTM, CDR2 ANQGSEA. The CDR3 spells CSVEDDRGGYEQYF. In nucleotides, the CDR3 is TGCAGCGTTGAAGATGACAGGGGAGGGTACGAGCAGTACTTC.

The chain carries TRBV3-1 (or the pseudogene TRBV3-2) and TRBJ2-7; 7 nucleotides agree with TRBD2. V lost 0 bases and J lost 3; bases outside the gene matches: 8. Germline CDR1 and CDR2: LGHDT and YNNKEL (reference sequence). The CDR3 runs to 16 residues. CDR3 in amino acids: CASSQDMAGEGYEQYF. The CDR3 DNA follows: TGTGCCAGCAGCCAAGACATGGCGGGAGAAGGCTACGAGCAGTACTTC.

Only a few counts were recorded for this clone. This CDR3 is CASSFSGDTEAFF. CDR3 nucleotide sequence: TGTGCCAGCAGCTTTTCAGGGGACACTGAAGCTTTCTTT. The chain uses TRBV7-9 and TRBJ1-1; possible D gene TRBD1, 6 bases. Germline values: CDR1 SEHNR, CDR2 FQNEAQ (reference sequence). Trimming took off 3 bases at V and 3 bases at J, with 8 bases between the two ends. The CDR3 covers 13 residues.

This clone occurred once. The chain joins TRBV18 to TRBJ2-5; maybe TRBD1 (6 bases). This CDR3 contains 15 residues. V lost 2 bases and J 2 bases, leaving 12 bases between the germline ends. Germline V gene sequence: CDR1 KGHSH, CDR2 LQKENI. The chain's CDR3 is CASSPITRGQETQYF. CDR3 sequence (DNA): TGTGCCAGCTCACCAATCACTAGGGGGCAAGAGACCCAGTACTTC.

The chain combines TRBV10-1 with TRBJ1-1; D gene uncertain. The CDR3 contains 12 residues. Germline assignment: CDR1 WNHNN and CDR2 SYGVQD (reference sequence). V was clipped by 3 bases and J by 3 bases, with 5 bases between them. As DNA, the CDR3 is TGCGCCAGCAGTGATGAGTACACTGAAGCTTTCTTT. The encoded protein is CASSDEYTEAFF.

The chain links TRBV19 to TRBJ2-7, with D perhaps TRBD1 (6 bases). V was trimmed by 4 bases and J by 0 bases, leaving 10 bases between them. This CDR3 is 14 amino acids long. CDR1 is LNHDA and CDR2 is SQIVND in the germline V gene (reference sequence). CDR3 protein: CASSKTGASYEQYF. The CDR3 nucleotides read TGTGCCAGTAGTAAGACAGGTGCCTCCTACGAGCAGTACTTC.

V and J are TRBV10-2 and TRBJ1-2, with D unresolved. Trimming took off 0 bases at V and 4 bases at J, with 12 bases between the two ends. The germline V gene encodes CDR1 WSHSY and CDR2 SAAADI. The CDR3 totals 15 residues. For the CDR3, the DNA is TGCGCCAGCAGTGAGTCGAGCGGAAAAGCCTATGGCTACACCTTC. Its protein is CASSESSGKAYGYTF.

This rearrangement joins TRBV7-2 to TRBJ1-1; 8 nucleotides align to TRBD1. The ends lost 4 bases at V and 0 bases at J; junction bases unmatched: 1. CDR1 and CDR2 (germline): SGHTA, FQGNSA. This CDR3 contains 14 residues. CDR3 sequence reads: CASSSTGVNTEAFF. The CDR3 bases are TGTGCCAGCAGCTCGACAGGGGTGAACACTGAAGCTTTCTTT.

This chain connects TRBV3-1 (or the pseudogene TRBV3-2) to TRBJ2-3; 8 bases agree with TRBD2. V was clipped by 2 bases and J by 6 bases; unmatched bases: 13. CDR1 is LGHDT and CDR2 is YNNKEL in the germline V gene (reference sequence). The CDR3 totals 17 residues. DNA for the CDR3: TGTGCCAGCAGCCAATTTATAGGGAGCGGGAGATCGGATACGCAGTATTTT. This codes for CASSQFIGSGRSDTQYF.

This chain uses TRBV6-6 with TRBJ1-2; no clear D gene. The CDR3 extends over 14 amino acids. The V end was cut by 6 bases, the J end by 0 bases, with 11 bases between. Germline CDR1 is MNHNY and CDR2 is SVGAGI (reference sequence). CDR3 coding DNA: TGTGCCAGCAGGAGTACAGATTCTAACTATGGCTACACCTTC. Translation: CASRSTDSNYGYTF.